The entry that follows covers one TCR beta chain sequence. The source of the sample is a study of blood T cell repertoires in COVID-19. Study as a whole: Samples taken during acute and convalescent COVID-19 were collected in the United States, Italy and Spain.

Under the authors' procedure: Using reference gene primer amplification, nucleated cell counts were estimated. Generated by immunoSEQ multiplex PCR, the TCRdb table keeps only in-frame clones and is missing some. Clone size and the V and J calls come from that table; the DNA yielded D and trimming. The sample consists of roughly 100,000 clones, approximately 81% of them appearing once. The V end lost 2 bases, the J end lost 6 bases, and 13 bases lay between the germline ends. This CDR3 region has 14 residues. The germline CDR1 and CDR2 sequences are LGHDT and YNNKEL (reference sequence). Sequencing was done on a sample of peripheral blood. The sequence derives from a man in his sixties with acute or convalescent COVID-19. The chain has TRBV3-1 (or the pseudogene TRBV3-2) and TRBJ1-2; no reliable D call. This CDR3 is CASSQMSPRDGYTF. The CDR3 bases are TGTGCCAGCAGCCAAATGAGTCCACGGGATGGCTACACCTTC.